Below are 19 T cell receptor beta chains sequenced from a single sample in a study of blood T cells in healthy people across ages. Using a J-beta primer mix together with a sample-barcoded 5' primer, a second PCR was run for 7 to 11 cycles. TCRdb re-called the 5' RACE reads through MiXCR, storing one row per CDR3 protein. The data hold roughly 1 million distinct CDR3 sequences, with 20% to 25% observed a single time. The same data also went into a second study, on T cells of mothers and their children.

The sample taken for sequencing was blood. The receptors derive from a girl aged 2 to 10 in good health.

The V and J genes are TRBV10-3 and TRBJ2-5; TRBD2 aligns across 15 bases. With V trimmed by 2 bases and J by 5 bases, 12 bases remained unmatched. There are 19 residues in the CDR3. Germline V gene lookup returns CDR1 ENHRY and CDR2 SYGVKD. CDR3 DNA sequence: TGTGCCATCAGTGAGCCCGGGACTAGCGGGAGGACTAAAGGGGAGACCCAGTACTTC. The encoded protein is CAISEPGTSGRTKGETQYF.

This clonotype was observed a handful of times. The J gene is TRBJ2-7, the V gene TRBV6-1; D uncertain. The germline gives CDR1 MNHNS, CDR2 SASEGT. V dropped 4 bases and J dropped 3 bases, with 13 bases sitting between them. The CDR3 is made up of 14 amino acids. CDR3 in amino acids: CASSGDPAVYEQYF. CDR3 sequence (DNA): TGTGCCAGCAGTGGCGACCCCGCAGTCTACGAGCAGTACTTC.

The chain joins TRBV19 to TRBJ2-1; unclear D gene. Trimming removed 1 base from V and 0 bases from J, with 10 bases in between. CDR1 and CDR2 (germline): LNHDA, SQIVND (reference sequence). This CDR3 region has 16 residues. In DNA, the CDR3 is TGTGCCAGTAGTATAGTGCTACCTAGCTCCTACAATGAGCAGTTCTTC. It encodes CASSIVLPSSYNEQFF.

This clonotype has just a few counts. The chain joins TRBV9 to TRBJ1-2; no reliable D call. The CDR3 runs to 15 residues. Trimming removed 0 bases at V and 4 bases at J, with 13 bases between. From germline, CDR1 is SGDLS and CDR2 YYNGEE. DNA for the CDR3: TGTGCCAGCAGCGTAGGCAGAAGCATCTTCTATGGCTACACCTTC. It specifies CASSVGRSIFYGYTF.

This clonotype showed up just a few times. The genes are TRBV3-1 and TRBJ2-1; D remains ambiguous. Germline V lookup: CDR1 LGHDT, CDR2 YNNKEL (reference sequence). The CDR3 is 18 residues long. V dropped 2 bases and J dropped 0 bases, with 17 bases sitting between them. The CDR3 is CASSQTLPRGYSYNEQFF. CDR3 nucleotides: TGTGCCAGCAGCCAAACCTTGCCTCGCGGCTACTCCTACAATGAGCAGTTCTTC.

A note on this clonotype: A junction boundary mismatches the germline segment, possibly from a read error. The gene calls are TRBV7-9 and TRBJ2-5; 7 bases align to TRBD2. Germline values: CDR1 SEHNR, CDR2 FQNEAQ (reference sequence). The CDR3 sequence is 15 residues long. DNA of the CDR3: TGTACCAGCAGCGTTACACTAGCGACCCAAGAGACCCAGTACTTC. Protein product: CTSSVTLATQETQYF. Supplemented by reference TRBV7-9 and TRBJ2-5, the full variable domain reads DTGVSQNPRHKITKRGQNVTFRCDPISEHNRLYWYRQTLGQGPEFLTYFQNEAQLEKSRLLSDRFSAERPKGSFSTLEIQRTEQGDSAMYLCTSSVTLATQETQYFGPGTRLLVL.

This clonotype appeared a few times. The V and J genes are TRBV7-2 and TRBJ2-5; D may be TRBD1 (6 bases). V dropped 5 bases and J dropped 5 bases, with 15 bases sitting between them. The germline V gene encodes CDR1 SGHTA and CDR2 FQGNSA. This CDR3 has 14 residues. DNA of the CDR3: TGTGCCAGCAGCATTACAGGGTCGGGCGAGACCCAGTACTTC. It encodes CASSITGSGETQYF.

The chain carries TRBV20-1 and TRBJ2-1; TRBD1 or TRBD2 may be the D gene (5 bases each). CDR1 and CDR2 from the germline V gene are DFQATT and SNEGSKA (reference sequence). The ends were cut back, 1 base at V and 9 bases at J, with 10 bases in the middle. CDR3 length: 12 residues. The CDR3 is CSARGGAGEQFF. The CDR3 nucleotides are TGCAGTGCTAGAGGTGGGGCGGGTGAGCAGTTCTTC.

This clonotype was observed a handful of times. The chain carries TRBV27 and TRBJ1-1; possibly TRBD1 for D (5 bases). The V gene lost 6 bases and the J gene lost 5 bases, with 22 bases spanning the gap. The CDR3 loop spans 16 amino acids. Germline V gene sequence: CDR1 MNHEY, CDR2 SMNVEV (reference sequence). The CDR3 sequence is CASRFSAGGGGTEAFF. CDR3 in DNA: TGTGCCAGCAGATTCTCCGCGGGCGGGGGTGGTACTGAAGCTTTCTTT.

This clonotype was seen a few times. The chain uses TRBV9 and TRBJ1-4, with D unresolved. The CDR3 contains 15 residues. CDR1 is SGDLS and CDR2 is YYNGEE in the germline V gene. With 2 bases removed from V and 2 bases from J, the gap between germline ends came to 10 bases. CDR3 amino acids: CASSVYGLTNEKLFF. In nucleotides, the CDR3 is TGTGCCAGCAGCGTCTACGGGCTGACTAATGAAAAACTGTTTTTT.

The chain is built from TRBV7-3 and TRBJ2-3, with D uncertain. Trimming took 7 bases from V and 6 from J, leaving 11 bases between them. Germline loops: CDR1 SGHTA, CDR2 FQGTGA. There are 12 residues in the CDR3. The CDR3 DNA reads TGTGCCAGCACCTCTGAGGTGGATACGCAGTATTTT. It encodes CASTSEVDTQYF.

The V call is TRBV4-2, the J call TRBJ2-5, with a possible D match to TRBD2 (5 bases). Looked up from germline, CDR1 is LGHNA and CDR2 is YNFKEQ. V was clipped by 2 bases and J by 0 bases, with 13 bases between them. CDR3 size: 16 residues. CDR3 DNA sequence: TGTGCCAGCAGCCAATCCTCCGGGGTTAACCAAGAGACCCAGTACTTC. Amino acids: CASSQSSGVNQETQYF.

V is TRBV28 and J is TRBJ2-1; 9 bases agree with TRBD1. V shed 6 bases and J 3 bases; nucleotides not matched to a gene: 6. The germline V gene has CDR1 MDHEN and CDR2 SYDVKM. CDR3 length equals 15 residues. CDR3 amino acids: CASSHGQGHYNEQFF. The CDR3 nucleotides read TGTGCCAGCAGCCACGGACAGGGGCACTACAATGAGCAGTTCTTC. The full variable domain, with the rest looked up from reference TRBV28 and TRBJ2-1, is DVKVTQSSRYLVKRTGEKVFLECVQDMDHENMFWYRQDPGLGLRLIYFSYDVKMKEKGDIPEGYSVSREKKERFSLILESASTNQTSMYLCASSHGQGHYNEQFFGPGTRLTVL.

The genes are TRBV25-1 and TRBJ1-4; the D gene is possibly TRBD1 (6 bases). Per the germline V gene, CDR1 is MGHDK and CDR2 is SYGVNS. The CDR3 spans 13 residues. V lost 4 bases and J lost 7, with 10 bases in between. CDR3 coding DNA: TGTGCCAGCAGTGTAGGGGGGGTTGAAAAACTGTTTTTT. This translates into CASSVGGVEKLFF.

This clonotype was observed at least ten times. This sequence joins TRBV6-2 or TRBV6-3 and TRBJ1-1; the D gene is possibly TRBD1 (5 bases). Per the germline V gene, CDR1 is MNHEY and CDR2 is SVGEGT. Trimming shortened V by 5 bases and J by 5 bases, and 12 bases separated the two germline ends. The CDR3 length is 13 residues. This CDR3 is CASSLGTGTEAFF. Written as DNA, the CDR3 is TGTGCCAGCAGTCTTGGTACAGGTACTGAAGCTTTCTTT.

This clonotype was seen only a few times. This rearrangement joins TRBV4-1 to TRBJ1-4, with 7 bases that match TRBD1. Germline V CDR1 and CDR2: MGHRA, YSYEKL. Unmatched junction bases numbered 6, after V lost 1 base and J lost 4 bases. The CDR3 consists of 16 residues. The CDR3 protein is CASSQGEGALNEKLFF. The CDR3 DNA is TGCGCCAGCAGCCAAGGGGAGGGGGCGCTTAATGAAAAACTGTTTTTT.

In this sample, this clonotype turned up a few times. The chain uses TRBV12-3 or TRBV12-4 and TRBJ1-2; 7 nucleotides agree with TRBD1. There are 12 residues in the CDR3. V lost 5 bases and J lost 14; bases outside the gene matches: 11. The CDR3 reads CASSIHRGPGTF. The CDR3 DNA reads TGTGCCAGCAGTATACACAGGGGTCCGGGAACCTTC.

The chain links TRBV4-2 to TRBJ2-1; the D is unclear. The DNA end is a closer match to TRBJ2-7, so the J assignment may be wrong. Germline CDR1 is LGHNA and CDR2 is YNFKEQ. CDR3 length: 17 residues. In DNA form, the CDR3 reads TGTGCCAGCAGCCAGATTATCGCGCGTGAAGAAGCCTACGAGCAGTACTTC. It yields the protein CASSQIIAREEAYEQYF.

This clonotype has just a few counts. A read error may account for a junction end that differs from germline. The V and J genes are TRBV6-5 and TRBJ1-1; D unclear. The CDR3 is 14 residues long. Germline V gives CDR1 MNHEY, CDR2 SVGAGI. This chain's CDR3 is CASSDSGGYIEAFF. CDR3 nucleotides: TGTGCCAGCAGTGACTCTGGAGGGTACATTGAAGCTTTCTTT.